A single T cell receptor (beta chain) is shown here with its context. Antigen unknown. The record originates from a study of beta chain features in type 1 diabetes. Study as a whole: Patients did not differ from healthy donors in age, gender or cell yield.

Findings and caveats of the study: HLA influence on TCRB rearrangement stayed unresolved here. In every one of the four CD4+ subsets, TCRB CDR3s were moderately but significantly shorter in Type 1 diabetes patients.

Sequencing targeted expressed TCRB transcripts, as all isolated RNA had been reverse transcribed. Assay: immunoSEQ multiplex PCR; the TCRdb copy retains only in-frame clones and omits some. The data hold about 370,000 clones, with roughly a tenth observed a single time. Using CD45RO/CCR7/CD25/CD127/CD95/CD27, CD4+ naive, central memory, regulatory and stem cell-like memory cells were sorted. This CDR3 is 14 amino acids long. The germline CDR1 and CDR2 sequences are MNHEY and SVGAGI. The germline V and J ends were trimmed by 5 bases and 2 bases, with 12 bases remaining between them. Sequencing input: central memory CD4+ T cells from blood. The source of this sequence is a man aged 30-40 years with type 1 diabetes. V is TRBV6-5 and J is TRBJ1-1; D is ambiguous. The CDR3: CASSLPQSNTEAFF. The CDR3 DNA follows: TGTGCCAGCAGTCTACCACAAAGTAACACTGAAGCTTTCTTT.